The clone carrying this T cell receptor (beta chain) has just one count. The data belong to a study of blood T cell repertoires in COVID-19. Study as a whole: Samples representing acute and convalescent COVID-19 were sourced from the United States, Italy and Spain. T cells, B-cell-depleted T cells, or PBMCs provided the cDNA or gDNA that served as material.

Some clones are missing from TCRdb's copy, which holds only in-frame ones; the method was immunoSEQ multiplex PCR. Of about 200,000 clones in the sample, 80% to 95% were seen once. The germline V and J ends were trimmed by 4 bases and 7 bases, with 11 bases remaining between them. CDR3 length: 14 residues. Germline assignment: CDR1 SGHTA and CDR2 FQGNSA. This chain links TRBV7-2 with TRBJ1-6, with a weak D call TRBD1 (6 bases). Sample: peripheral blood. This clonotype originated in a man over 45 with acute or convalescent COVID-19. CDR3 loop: CASSSPQGNSPLHF. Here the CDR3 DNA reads TGTGCCAGCAGCTCCCCACAGGGCAATTCACCCCTCCACTTT. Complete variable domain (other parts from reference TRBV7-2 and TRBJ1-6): GAGVSQSPSNKVTEKGKDVELRCDPISGHTALYWYRQSLGQGLEFLIYFQGNSAPDKSGLPSDRFSAERTGGSVSTLTIQRTQQEDSAVYLCASSSPQGNSPLHFGNGTRLTVT.